The table lists the clone carrying this T cell receptor beta chain with a count of one. The record originates from a study of blood T cell repertoires in COVID-19. The wider study: Samples representing acute and convalescent COVID-19 were sourced from the United States, Italy and Spain.

Here immunoSEQ multiplex PCR was the method, and the copy in TCRdb shows in-frame clones only, minus some. The data show 220,000 or so clones, with roughly four fifths seen just once and roughly 3.5% held by the top ten. Per the germline V gene, CDR1 is LNHDA and CDR2 is SQIVND (reference sequence). The CDR3 length is 15 residues. Losses at the gene ends were 5 bases for V and 7 bases for J; bases not matched to a gene: 11. The participants were between roughly 18 and 100 years old and came from 24 US areas. Donors in Cohort 3 who had recovered were those with two negative PCRs, healthcare professional clearance, or resolution of their symptoms.

The gene calls are TRBV19 and TRBJ2-7; 10 bases fit TRBD1. The sample taken for sequencing was PBMCs or T cells enriched from blood (not recorded which). The clonotype was recovered from a woman between 55 and 75 years old who had recovered from COVID-19. The CDR3 DNA is TGTGCCAGTAGTCCCGGGACAGGGGCCTTTAGGGAGCAGTACTTC. It is translated as CASSPGTGAFREQYF.